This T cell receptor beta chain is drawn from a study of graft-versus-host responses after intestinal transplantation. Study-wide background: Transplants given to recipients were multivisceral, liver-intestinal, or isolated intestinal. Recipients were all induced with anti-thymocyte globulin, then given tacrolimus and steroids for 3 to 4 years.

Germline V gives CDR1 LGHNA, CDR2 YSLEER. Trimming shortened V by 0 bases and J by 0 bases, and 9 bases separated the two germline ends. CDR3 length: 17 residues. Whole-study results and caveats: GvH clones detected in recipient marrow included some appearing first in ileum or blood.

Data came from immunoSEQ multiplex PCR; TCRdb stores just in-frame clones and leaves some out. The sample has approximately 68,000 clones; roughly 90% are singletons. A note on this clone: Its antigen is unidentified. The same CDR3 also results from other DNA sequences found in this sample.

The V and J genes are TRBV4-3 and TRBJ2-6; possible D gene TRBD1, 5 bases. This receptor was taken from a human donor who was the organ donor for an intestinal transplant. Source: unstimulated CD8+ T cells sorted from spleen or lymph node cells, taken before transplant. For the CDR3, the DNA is TGCGCCAGCAGCCAAGATGGGGCCATCTCTGGGGCCAACGTCCTGACTTTC. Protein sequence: CASSQDGAISGANVLTF.